Following are 18 T cell receptor beta chains from one sample sequenced in a study of vaccination and CD4 T cells after COVID-19. These receptors have no identified antigens. The treatment here: 10-day PBMC culture with coronavirus spike peptide pools or control peptides (ViraFEST assay). Cultured CD4+ T cells had their DNA profiled by the Oncomine TCR Beta short-read assay. TCRdb called the PCR reads again in MiXCR, with one record for every CDR3 protein. The data hold 9,500 to 14,000 distinct CDR3 sequences, with roughly 69% observed a single time. Sequences were obtained from CD4+ T cells from blood, cultured in vitro. The source is a human donor who had recovered from COVID-19.

This clonotype is a singleton in its sample. This chain joins TRBV27 and TRBJ1-1; D is ambiguous. CDR1 MNHEY and CDR2 SMNVEV come from the germline V gene (reference sequence). This CDR3 has 12 amino acids. Trimming left V 3 bases short and J 5 bases short, with 7 bases between. The CDR3 nucleotides read TGTGCCAGCAGTTTCTCGGGAACTGAAGCTTTCTTT. Protein sequence: CASSFSGTEAFF.

This chain joins TRBV6-1 and TRBJ1-2, with a weak D call TRBD1 (5 bases). The V gene lost 6 bases and the J gene lost 4 bases, with 12 bases spanning the gap. There are 13 residues in the CDR3. Germline CDR1 and CDR2: MNHNS and SASEGT. CDR3 in amino acids: CASSPGRVYGYTF. The CDR3 DNA is TGTGCCAGCAGCCCGGGCAGGGTCTATGGCTACACCTTC.

This clonotype has a handful of counts. The chain's CDR3 is CASSSRQGNHQPQHF. The CDR3 DNA sequence: TGTGCCAGCAGTTCAAGACAGGGGAACCATCAGCCCCAGCATTTT. This chain connects TRBV6-5 to TRBJ1-5; 8 bases agree with TRBD1. Germline V CDR1 and CDR2: MNHEY, SVGAGI. This CDR3 comprises 15 residues. V lost 4 bases, J lost 5 bases, and 7 bases stayed unmatched.

The rearrangement links TRBV7-6 to TRBJ2-7; D remains ambiguous. V lost 4 bases to trimming and J lost 4 bases, with 11 bases between them. The CDR3 runs to 13 residues. Germline V lookup: CDR1 SGHVS, CDR2 FNYEAQ. The CDR3 spells CASSSTDGYEQYF. CDR3 in DNA: TGTGCCAGCAGCTCTACCGACGGGTACGAGCAGTACTTC.

This clonotype was recorded a few times. This chain connects TRBV14 to TRBJ2-3, with a weak D call TRBD2 (5 bases). This CDR3 region has 14 residues. Germline CDR1 SGHDN, CDR2 FVKESK. Trimming cost V 1 base and J 6 bases, with 11 bases left between them. DNA of the CDR3: TGTGCCAGCAGCCAAGGGAGCATAGCGGATACGCAGTATTTT. Protein sequence: CASSQGSIADTQYF.

This clonotype appeared once. The rearrangement links TRBV10-3 to TRBJ2-6; D possibly corresponds to TRBD2 (5 bases). The CDR3 consists of 14 residues. The ends were cut back, 4 bases at V and 4 bases at J, with 8 bases in the middle. The germline V gene encodes CDR1 ENHRY and CDR2 SYGVKD. The CDR3 loop reads CAISAGKGANVLTF. Here the CDR3 DNA reads TGTGCCATCAGTGCCGGGAAGGGGGCCAACGTCCTGACTTTC.

This rearrangement joins TRBV28 to TRBJ1-5; a possible D gene is TRBD1 (5 bases). Germline V CDR1 and CDR2: MDHEN, SYDVKM. The CDR3 has 16 residues. The ends were cut back, 7 bases at V and 5 bases at J, with 21 bases in the middle. CDR3 bases: TGTGCCAGCAAGATATGGGCTCGTGGGGGGGATCAGCCCCAGCATTTT. This codes for CASKIWARGGDQPQHF.

A few counts support this clonotype. The chain is built from TRBV7-9 and TRBJ1-4; 7 nucleotides match TRBD1. Germline values: CDR1 SEHNR, CDR2 FQNEAQ (reference sequence). CDR3 length: 17 residues. J lost 5 bases, V lost 6 bases, and 15 bases had no gene match. For the CDR3, the DNA is TGTGCCAGCAGTTTCCCAACGACCGGGACAGCGAATGAAAAACTGTTTTTT. Protein product: CASSFPTTGTANEKLFF. Together with reference TRBV7-9 and TRBJ1-4, the CDR3 gives the full variable domain: DTGVSQNPRHKITKRGQNVTFRCDPISEHNRLYWYRQTLGQGPEFLTYFQNEAQLEKSRLLSDRFSAERPKGSFSTLEIQRTEQGDSAMYLCASSFPTTGTANEKLFFGSGTQLSVL.

In its sample, this clonotype was seen once. The chain uses TRBV7-9 and TRBJ2-5, with 9 bases aligning to TRBD1. Germline loops: CDR1 SEHNR, CDR2 FQNEAQ (reference sequence). This CDR3 region has 15 residues. The junction had 4 bases not matched to a gene; V was cut back by 3 bases and J by 2 bases. The CDR3 DNA sequence: TGTGCCAGCAGCTTTGGGACAGGGTGGCAAGAGACCCAGTACTTC. Encoded protein: CASSFGTGWQETQYF.

The V gene is TRBV9, the J gene TRBJ2-3, with D tentatively TRBD1 (5 bases). Per the germline V gene, CDR1 is SGDLS and CDR2 is YYNGEE. The V end was cut by 4 bases, the J end by 4 bases, with 16 bases between. This CDR3 region has 15 residues. CDR3: CASSPQGRSADTQYF. Here the CDR3 DNA reads TGTGCCAGCAGCCCCCAGGGAAGGAGCGCAGATACGCAGTATTTT.

The chain uses TRBV11-2 and TRBJ1-1, with D possibly being TRBD1 (6 bases). The CDR3 is 13 residues long. The germline CDR1 and CDR2 sequences are SGHAT and FQNNGV. The ends were cut back, 0 bases at V and 11 bases at J, with 13 bases in the middle. CDR3 sequence: CASSLDRNQGAFF. CDR3 sequence (DNA): TGTGCCAGCAGCTTAGACCGCAATCAGGGGGCTTTCTTT.

This chain connects TRBV5-4 to TRBJ1-2; D is ambiguous. This CDR3 is 13 amino acids long. Germline V CDR1 and CDR2: SGHNT, YYREEE (reference sequence). Deletions cut 1 base from V and 8 bases from J, with 12 bases between. The CDR3 DNA follows: TGTGCCAGCAGCTTGTTCACGGGTTGGGGCTACACCTTC. Amino acid sequence: CASSLFTGWGYTF.

The table lists this clonotype with a few counts. This chain connects TRBV7-9 to TRBJ1-5, with no clear D. The CDR3 loop spans 10 amino acids. In germline, CDR1 is SEHNR, CDR2 FQNEAQ (reference sequence). The CDR3, as DNA: TGTGAGAAGGAGGGCCGGCCCCAGCATTTT. Translated: CEKEGRPQHF.

The chain employs TRBV7-2 and TRBJ2-1, with TRBD2 matching over 9 bases. CDR1 is SGHTA, CDR2 FQGNSA, per germline. Unmatched junction bases numbered 11, after V lost 5 bases and J lost 9 bases. This CDR3 comprises 15 residues. The CDR3 coding sequence is TGTGCCAGCAGCGATACCCGTGGGACTAGCCCTGAGCAGTTCTTC. Encoded protein: CASSDTRGTSPEQFF.

V and J are TRBV2 and TRBJ1-1; perhaps TRBD1 as D (5 bases). Trimming removed 3 bases from V and 3 bases from J, with 11 bases in between. Germline CDR1 is SNHLY and CDR2 is FYNNEI. The CDR3 consists of 14 residues. In nucleotides, the CDR3 is TGTGCCAGCAGTGAGGAGGGAGGGGACACTGAAGCTTTCTTT. Residues: CASSEEGGDTEAFF.

This chain links TRBV10-3 with TRBJ2-7; no reliable D call. This CDR3 has 13 amino acids. V shed 4 bases and J shed 3 bases, with 10 bases lying between them. Looked up from germline, CDR1 is ENHRY and CDR2 is SYGVKD. CDR3 DNA sequence: TGTGCCATCAGTGGTGGTCGAGACTACGAGCAGTACTTC. It yields the protein CAISGGRDYEQYF.

This clonotype was counted once. The J gene is TRBJ2-6, the V gene TRBV6-1; D call uncertain. CDR3 length: 16 residues. Germline values: CDR1 MNHNS, CDR2 SASEGT. The germline V and J ends were trimmed by 6 bases and 4 bases, with 16 bases remaining between them. The DNA for the CDR3 is TGTGCCAGCAGGCCCTATGGGGAATCCGGGGCCAACGTCCTGACTTTC. Amino acid sequence: CASRPYGESGANVLTF.

The rearrangement joins TRBV21-1 to TRBJ1-1; the table's D call, TRBD1, has no DNA check behind it. TRBV21-1 is deemed a pseudogene. This CDR3 comprises 16 residues. The CDR3 is CASSKGGHLSDTEAFF. The CDR3 DNA sequence: TGTGCCAGCAGCAAAGGGGGGCATTTGTCCGACACTGAAGCTTTCTTT.